This T cell receptor (beta chain) was documented in a study of blood T cell repertoires in COVID-19. Background on the study: Sources were T cells, B-cell-depleted T cells, or PBMCs; the material itself was cDNA or gDNA.

Living in about two dozen US areas, the participants were between roughly 18 and 95 years of age. Two negative PCRs, clearance, or symptom resolution characterized the recovered Cohort 3 donors. Original analysis: Nucleated cell number was recorded as an estimate derived from reference gene primer amplification. Clones were read by immunoSEQ multiplex PCR, and TCRdb kept only the in-frame ones, dropping some. Clone size and V and J calls were adopted from that table, with D and trimming inferred from the DNA. Of about 330,000 clones in the sample, approximately 88% are singletons; the top ten hold around 5%. Between the trimmed V and J ends, which lost 4 bases and 8 bases, there was a span of 20 bases. The CDR3 has 15 amino acids. CDR1 and CDR2 from the germline V gene are SGHVS and FQNEAQ.

The receptor's source is a man aged 25-40 years who had recovered from COVID-19. J is TRBJ1-2 and V is TRBV7-8, with a tentative D call TRBD1 (6 bases). Material for sequencing was PBMCs or T cells enriched from blood (not recorded which). The CDR3 bases are TGTGCCAGCAGCTATCCGGGACAAAGCCAGGAGGGCTACACCTTC. Amino acids: CASSYPGQSQEGYTF.